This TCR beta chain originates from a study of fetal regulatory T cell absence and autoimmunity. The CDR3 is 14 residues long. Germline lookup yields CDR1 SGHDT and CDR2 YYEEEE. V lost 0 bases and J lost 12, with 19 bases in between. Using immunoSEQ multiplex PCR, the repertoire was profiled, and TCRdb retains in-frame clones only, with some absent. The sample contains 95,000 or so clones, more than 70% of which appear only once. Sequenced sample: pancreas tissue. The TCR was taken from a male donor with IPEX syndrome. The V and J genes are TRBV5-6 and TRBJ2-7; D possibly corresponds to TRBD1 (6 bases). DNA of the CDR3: TGTGCCAGCAGCTTGGCTGGGGGCCTCGGATCGTGGTACTTC. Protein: CASSLAGGLGSWYF.